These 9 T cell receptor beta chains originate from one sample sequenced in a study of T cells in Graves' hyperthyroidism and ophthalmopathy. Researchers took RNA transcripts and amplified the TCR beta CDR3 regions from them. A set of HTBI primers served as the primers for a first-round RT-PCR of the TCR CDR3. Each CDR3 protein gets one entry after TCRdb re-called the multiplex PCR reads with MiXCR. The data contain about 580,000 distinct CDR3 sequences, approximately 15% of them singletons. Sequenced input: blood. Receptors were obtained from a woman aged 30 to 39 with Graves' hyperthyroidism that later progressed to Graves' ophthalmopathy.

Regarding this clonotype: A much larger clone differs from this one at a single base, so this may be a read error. This chain's CDR3 is CASRDSEGTDTQYF. CDR3 DNA sequence: TGTGCCAGCAGAGACTCCGAGGGCACAGATACGCAGTATTTT. J is TRBJ2-3 and V is TRBV2; no reliable D call. V was pared by 6 bases and J by 1 base, with 11 bases between. CDR1 is SNHLY and CDR2 is FYNNEI in the germline V gene. This CDR3 spans 14 amino acids.

The CDR3 DNA sequence: TGTGCCAGCAGCTTGGGACTAGCGGGAACGGCCTACGAGCAGTACTTC. Its translation is CASSLGLAGTAYEQYF. The chain combines TRBV5-5 with TRBJ2-7, with TRBD2 matching over 11 bases. The CDR3 is made up of 16 amino acids. Per the germline V gene, CDR1 is SGHKS and CDR2 is YYEKEE (reference sequence). V lost 0 bases and J lost 2; bases outside the gene matches: 4.

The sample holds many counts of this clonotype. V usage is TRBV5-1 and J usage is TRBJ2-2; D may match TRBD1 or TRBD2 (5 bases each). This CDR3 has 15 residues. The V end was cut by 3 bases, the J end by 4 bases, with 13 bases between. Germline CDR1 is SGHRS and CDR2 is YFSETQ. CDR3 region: CASSYHRDPTGELFF. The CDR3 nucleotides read TGCGCCAGCAGCTACCACCGGGACCCCACCGGGGAGCTGTTTTTT.

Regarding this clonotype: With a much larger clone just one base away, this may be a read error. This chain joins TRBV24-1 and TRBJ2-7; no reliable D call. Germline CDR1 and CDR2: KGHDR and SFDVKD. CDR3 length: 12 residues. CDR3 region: CATSGGYYERYF. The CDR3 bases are TGTGCCACCAGTGGGGGATACTACGAGCGGTACTTC.

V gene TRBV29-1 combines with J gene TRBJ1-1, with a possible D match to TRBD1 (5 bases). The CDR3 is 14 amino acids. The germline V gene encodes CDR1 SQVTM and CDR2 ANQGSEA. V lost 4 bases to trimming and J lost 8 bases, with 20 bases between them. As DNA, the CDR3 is TGCAGCGTTGGGGGACTCGGGGGACTATACGAAGCTTTCTTT. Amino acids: CSVGGLGGLYEAFF.

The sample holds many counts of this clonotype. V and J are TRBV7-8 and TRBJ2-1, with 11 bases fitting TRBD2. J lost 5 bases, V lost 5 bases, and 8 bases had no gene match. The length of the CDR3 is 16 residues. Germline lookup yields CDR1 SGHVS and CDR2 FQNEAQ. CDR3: CASSNPSGRLDNEQFF. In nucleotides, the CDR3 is TGTGCCAGCAGCAACCCTAGCGGGAGGCTAGACAATGAGCAGTTCTTC.

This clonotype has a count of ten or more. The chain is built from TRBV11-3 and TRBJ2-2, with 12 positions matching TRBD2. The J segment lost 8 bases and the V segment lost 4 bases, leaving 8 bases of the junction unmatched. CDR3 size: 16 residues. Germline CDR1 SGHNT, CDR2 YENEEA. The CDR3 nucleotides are TGTGCCAGCAGCTCCTGGACTAGCGGGATCCCTGGGGAGCTGTTTTTT. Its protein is CASSSWTSGIPGELFF.

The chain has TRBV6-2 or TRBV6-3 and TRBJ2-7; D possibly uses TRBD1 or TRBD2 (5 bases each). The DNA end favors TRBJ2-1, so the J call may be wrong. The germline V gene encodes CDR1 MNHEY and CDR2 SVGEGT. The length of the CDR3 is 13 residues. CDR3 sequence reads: CASSQPPGTEQFF. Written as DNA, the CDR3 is TGTGCCAGCAGTCAGCCTCCGGGGACCGAGCAGTTCTTC.

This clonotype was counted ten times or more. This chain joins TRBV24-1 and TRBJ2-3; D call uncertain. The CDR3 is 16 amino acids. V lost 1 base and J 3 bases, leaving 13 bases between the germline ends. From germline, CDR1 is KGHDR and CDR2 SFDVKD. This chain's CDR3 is CATSDFGATGTDTQYF. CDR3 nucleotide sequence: TGTGCCACCAGTGATTTCGGAGCGACCGGGACAGATACGCAGTATTTT.